A selection of T cell receptor beta chains follows, all from one sample in a study of blood T cell repertoires in COVID-19. Data came from immunoSEQ multiplex PCR; TCRdb stores just in-frame clones and leaves some out. Among about 140,000 clones listed, 80% to 90% were seen once. The sample consisted of peripheral blood. These receptors came from a woman aged 60-75 years with acute or convalescent COVID-19. CDR3s leave out the opening cysteine and the closing phenylalanine or tryptophan.

V	CDR3
TRBV7-7	ASSLDRDTEAF
TRBV15	ATSRDSGRNQPQH
TRBV9	ASSVVGHNQETQY
TRBV6-1	ASSEVPGLSNQPQH
TRBV28	ASSSSGTGTDTQY
TRBV6-6	ASSYALRGLNTEAF
TRBV24-1	ATSDLHRGAKETQY
TRBV28	ASSPSWTGRTEAF
TRBV30	AWSPYNEQF
TRBV7-6	ASSRRLAGAITDTQY
TRBV5-8	ASSWGTALSYEQY
TRBV19	ASSMTIRDTHYGYT
TRBV4-1	ASSHPPGTTYEQY
TRBV7-8	ASSSTGFSRGNTIY
TRBV5-1	ASSGSGRGTEAF
TRBV27	ASSSLADGGYT
TRBV5-1	ASSFLRNTGELF
TRBV5-1	ASSPEQQNTEAF
TRBV4-3	ASSHTTTGDNEQF
TRBV28	ASSSYRSGGNQPQH
TRBV3-1/TRBV3-2	ASSPYPEPARQRSYEQY
TRBV2	ASSGGWTYEQY
TRBV2	ASSGTQAGEQY
TRBV6-5	ASSWGGVAF
TRBV5-1	ASSLVYGFGEQF
TRBV28	ARVGGGPGEQF
TRBV5-1	ASSGGNSYNEQF
TRBV28	ASSLWQADQPQH
TRBV28	ASSLALRAGTPQH
TRBV2	ASRYLQSLYGYT
TRBV28	ASSSPSGVTGNTIY
TRBV5-1	ASSFGGPRREQY
TRBV19	ASSAAGTDYGYT